This T cell receptor beta chain was found in a study of T cells after yellow fever vaccination. Overall study results and limits: Booster samples showed a return of most primary-vaccination clones (around 96% CD4, about 87% CD8). Among all clonotypes, a small share was observed in both CD4 and CD8 compartments. FACS-sorted repertoires could harbor abundant contaminating bulk-population clonotypes.

CDR3 size: 14 residues. Trimming stripped 3 bases from V and 7 bases from J, with 18 bases between. Germline-derived CDR1 and CDR2 are GTSNPN and SVGIG (reference sequence). In this sample, this clonotype turned up a few times. Its matching antigen is unknown. For TCR, cDNA came from 5'RACE template switching, which added a universal primer site and UMIs. TCRdb recomputed calls from the 5' RACE reads with MiXCR, one row per CDR3 protein. The table lists about 630,000 distinct CDR3 sequences, approximately 13% of them singletons. V gene TRBV30 combines with J gene TRBJ2-5; possibly TRBD1 or TRBD2 for D (6 bases each). This clonotype was sampled from a young man who received the YFV17D yellow fever vaccine. The sequenced sample was PBMCs, obtained on the day of the yellow fever booster vaccination. The CDR3 nucleotides are TGTGCCTGGAGCGCGGGGCAGGGGATGGGGACCCAGTACTTC. Encoded protein: CAWSAGQGMGTQYF. Using reference TRBV30 and TRBJ2-5 for the parts outside the CDR3, the full variable domain is SQTIHQWPATLVQPVGSPLSLECTVEGTSNPNLYWYRQAAGRGLQLLFYSVGIGQISSEVPQNLSASRPQDRQFILSSKKLLLSDSGFYLCAWSAGQGMGTQYFGPGTRLLVL.